These 29 T cell receptor beta chains came from one sample sequenced in a study of shared clonotypes between healthy human individuals. Profiled with immunoSEQ multiplex PCR; TCRdb holds only in-frame clones, not every one. The sample consists of roughly 640,000 clones, almost 97% of them appearing once. Sequenced: naive CD4+ T cells sorted from blood. Subset specified: CD45RA+ positively selected. The receptors originated from a woman in her 30s in good health.

V is TRBV15 and J is TRBJ1-2; 8 bases agree with TRBD1. V trimming: 5 bases; J trimming: 4 bases; junction bases outside the gene matches: 9. The V gene's germline CDR1 is LNHNV and CDR2 YYDKDF (reference sequence). CDR3 length: 15 amino acids. The CDR3 loop reads CATSQGATISYGYTF. For the CDR3, the DNA is TGTGCCACCAGCCAGGGGGCCACTATTAGCTATGGCTACACCTTC.

The chain joins TRBV11-2 to TRBJ2-3, with TRBD2 as a possible D gene (6 bases). This CDR3 has 15 residues. With 5 bases removed from V and 2 bases from J, the gap between germline ends came to 14 bases. Germline V lookup: CDR1 SGHAT, CDR2 FQNNGV. CDR3 in amino acids: CASSRRRGSTDTQYF. The DNA for the CDR3 is TGTGCCAGCAGCCGCAGGCGGGGCTCCACAGATACGCAGTATTTT. Variable domain in full (rest from reference TRBV11-2 and TRBJ2-3): EAGVAQSPRYKIIEKRQSVAFWCNPISGHATLYWYQQILGQGPKLLIQFQNNGVVDDSQLPKDRFSAERLKGVDSTLKIQPAKLEDSAVYLCASSRRRGSTDTQYFGPGTRLTVL.

The chain couples TRBV27 to TRBJ2-1, with 8 bases aligning to TRBD2. The CDR3 spans 16 residues. CDR1 is MNHEY, CDR2 SMNVEV, per germline (reference sequence). V lost 4 bases to trimming and J lost 9 bases; unmatched junction nucleotides: 14. Written as DNA, the CDR3 is TGTGCCAGCAGTTCGCCTCGTAGCGGGATAAAAACTGAGCAGTTCTTC. This gives the protein CASSSPRSGIKTEQFF.

The rearrangement joins TRBV27 to TRBJ2-1; D gene uncertain. CDR1 and CDR2 (germline): MNHEY, SMNVEV (reference sequence). V lost 7 bases, J lost 5 bases, and 18 bases lay in between. This CDR3 comprises 15 residues. The CDR3 nucleotides read TGTGCCAGCACCCCGGGTCGCCTTTATAACAATGAGCAGTTCTTC. This encodes CASTPGRLYNNEQFF.

V is TRBV4-1 and J is TRBJ2-1, with 12 positions matching TRBD2. Trimming cost V 0 bases and J 4 bases; bases outside gene matches: 4. The CDR3 totals 17 residues. Looked up from germline, CDR1 is MGHRA and CDR2 is YSYEKL. CDR3 residues: CASSQDRTSGIYNEQFF. The CDR3 DNA is TGCGCCAGCAGCCAAGATCGGACTAGCGGGATATACAATGAGCAGTTCTTC.

The chain uses TRBV30 and TRBJ2-7; D is perhaps TRBD2 (5 bases). The V gene's germline CDR1 is GTSNPN and CDR2 SVGIG (reference sequence). The CDR3 is made up of 13 amino acids. V gave up 1 base and J gave up 0 bases, with 7 bases separating them. This CDR3 is CAWSDGNSYEQYF. The CDR3 nucleotides are TGTGCCTGGAGTGACGGGAACTCCTACGAGCAGTACTTC.

Only a few counts were recorded for this clone. The CDR3 DNA is TGTGCCAGCAGTTCGGGACAGCTGAACACCGGGGAGCTGTTTTTT. It is translated as CASSSGQLNTGELFF. The chain carries TRBV28 and TRBJ2-2, with TRBD1 matching over 7 bases. The CDR3 is made up of 15 amino acids. Germline trimming cut 4 bases from V and 1 base from J; bases unmatched to any gene: 3. The germline gives CDR1 MDHEN, CDR2 SYDVKM.

The chain is built from TRBV4-1 and TRBJ2-6; D possibly corresponds to TRBD2 (5 bases). Germline V gene data show CDR1 as MGHRA and CDR2 as YSYEKL. V was shortened by 6 bases and J by 2 bases, with 8 bases between the two germline ends. This CDR3 has 14 amino acids. The CDR3: CASSWGAGANVLTF. The CDR3 nucleotides read TGCGCCAGCAGTTGGGGAGCTGGGGCCAACGTCCTGACTTTC.

This clone appeared a single time. V usage is TRBV6-6 and J usage is TRBJ1-1, with TRBD1 identical over 7 bases. This CDR3 has 13 amino acids. CDR1 and CDR2 (germline): MNHNY, SVGAGI (reference sequence). Trimming at V came to 6 bases and at J to 4 bases, leaving 5 bases not matched to a gene. CDR3 protein: CASRFTGATEAFF. CDR3 coding DNA: TGTGCCAGCAGATTTACAGGGGCCACTGAAGCTTTCTTT.

This clone was seen a single time. J is TRBJ2-3 and V is TRBV19; TRBD1 matches at 11 bases. After removal of 6 bases from V and 3 bases from J, the junction contained 8 bases not matched to a gene. Germline CDR1 is LNHDA and CDR2 is SQIVND (reference sequence). The CDR3 is made up of 16 amino acids. The CDR3 DNA sequence: TGTGCCAGTAGCCCAGAAGGGACAGGGGGTACAGATACGCAGTATTTT. It codes for CASSPEGTGGTDTQYF. Using reference TRBV19 and TRBJ2-3 for the parts outside the CDR3, the full variable domain is DGGITQSPKYLFRKEGQNVTLSCEQNLNHDAMYWYRQDPGQGLRLIYYSQIVNDFQKGDIAEGYSVSREKKESFPLTVTSAQKNPTAFYLCASSPEGTGGTDTQYFGPGTRLTVL.

The gene calls are TRBV6-1 and TRBJ1-5; a possible D gene is TRBD1 (6 bases). V lost 2 bases and J 6 bases, leaving 14 bases between the germline ends. This CDR3 has 15 residues. The germline V gene has CDR1 MNHNS and CDR2 SASEGT. CDR3 nucleotide sequence: TGTGCCAGCAGTGAACCCGGGGGCAGGGGTCAGCCCCAGCATTTT. Translation gives CASSEPGGRGQPQHF.

V usage is TRBV19 and J usage is TRBJ1-2; D ambiguous. Germline CDR1 and CDR2: LNHDA and SQIVND (reference sequence). The CDR3 consists of 15 residues. Trimming pared 7 bases from V and 3 bases from J, leaving 18 bases between. CDR3 bases: TGTGCCAGTAACTTACCGGGGAGCCTTGACTATGGCTACACCTTC. Translated: CASNLPGSLDYGYTF.

This clone was seen just once. The CDR3 sequence: CASSFSVDEQYF. CDR3 coding DNA: TGTGCCAGCAGTTTCTCTGTAGACGAGCAGTACTTC. The chain carries TRBV28 and TRBJ2-7; unclear D gene. V lost 3 bases, J lost 5 bases, and 8 bases lay in between. Germline CDR1 and CDR2: MDHEN and SYDVKM. The CDR3 has 12 residues.

This sequence joins TRBV2 and TRBJ1-4; TRBD1 matches at 9 bases. V shed 8 bases, J shed 5 bases, and the junction held 0 bases outside the gene matches. Germline V gene lookup returns CDR1 SNHLY and CDR2 FYNNEI. This CDR3 has 12 amino acids. CDR3 coding DNA: TGTGCCAGCGGACAGGGGAATGAAAAACTGTTTTTT. It specifies CASGQGNEKLFF.

The table lists this clone with a count of one. This chain connects TRBV14 to TRBJ2-5, with 9 bases fitting TRBD1. CDR1 is SGHDN, CDR2 FVKESK, per germline. After removal of 4 bases from V and 5 bases from J, the junction contained 14 bases not matched to a gene. The CDR3 spans 17 residues. In DNA form, the CDR3 reads TGTGCCAGCAGCCCGCCCTTCTACAGGGGGCGGGGGGAGACCCAGTACTTC. This gives the protein CASSPPFYRGRGETQYF.

The chain is built from TRBV9 and TRBJ2-3, with 7 bases fitting TRBD2. CDR3 length: 17 residues. CDR1 SGDLS and CDR2 YYNGEE come from the germline V gene. V shed 0 bases and J 0 bases; nucleotides not matched to a gene: 7. In DNA, the CDR3 is TGTGCCAGCAGCGTAGCGGGAGGCCCACCTAGCACAGATACGCAGTATTTT. The encoded protein is CASSVAGGPPSTDTQYF.

The chain couples TRBV5-1 to TRBJ2-1; D might be TRBD1 (6 bases). The CDR3 runs 16 residues. Germline V gene data show CDR1 as SGHRS and CDR2 as YFSETQ. Trimming cost V 3 bases and J 0 bases, with 13 bases left between them. The CDR3 DNA reads TGCGCCAGCAGCTCGCTGGGGGCGAGCTCCTACAATGAGCAGTTCTTC. Translation gives CASSSLGASSYNEQFF.

This clone was observed a single time. The chain joins TRBV6-1 to TRBJ2-1; no firm D call. The ends were cut back, 7 bases at V and 5 bases at J, with 18 bases in the middle. Germline V gene sequence: CDR1 MNHNS, CDR2 SASEGT. The CDR3 runs to 15 residues. CDR3 region: CASTQQWASNNEQFF. CDR3 in DNA: TGTGCCAGCACCCAGCAGTGGGCGTCCAACAATGAGCAGTTCTTC.

V gene TRBV27 combines with J gene TRBJ1-5; the match to TRBD1 covers 9 bases. The germline CDR1 and CDR2 sequences are MNHEY and SMNVEV (reference sequence). The ends lost 10 bases at V and 4 bases at J; junction bases unmatched: 5. The CDR3 runs to 13 residues. This chain's CDR3 is CATGTGLNQPQHF. CDR3 bases: TGTGCCACCGGGACAGGGTTGAATCAGCCCCAGCATTTT.

The chain recombines TRBV4-1 with TRBJ2-7; TRBD1 agrees at 7 bases. The CDR3 totals 17 residues. The trim removed 1 base at V and 0 bases at J, leaving 9 bases unmatched. Germline CDR1 MGHRA, CDR2 YSYEKL. CDR3 residues: CASSQALRDSLSYEQYF. CDR3 sequence (DNA): TGCGCCAGCAGCCAAGCGCTCCGGGACAGTCTCTCCTACGAGCAGTACTTC.

This sequence joins TRBV28 and TRBJ2-7, with a tentative D call TRBD2 (5 bases). The germline V gene has CDR1 MDHEN and CDR2 SYDVKM. V was clipped by 2 bases and J by 2 bases, with 19 bases between them. The CDR3 is 17 residues long. As DNA, the CDR3 is TGTGCCAGCAGTTTAAGCGGCAGCCGAACGGTCACCTACGAGCAGTACTTC. Its translation: CASSLSGSRTVTYEQYF.

The rearrangement joins TRBV10-3 to TRBJ1-4; D possibly corresponds to TRBD1 (5 bases). V was clipped by 10 bases and J by 8 bases, with 17 bases between them. The V gene's germline CDR1 is ENHRY and CDR2 SYGVKD. The CDR3 length is 13 residues. CDR3 region: CATRARTDEKLFF. The CDR3 DNA sequence: TGTGCCACCAGGGCCAGGACGGACGAAAAACTGTTTTTT.

This sequence joins TRBV11-2 and TRBJ2-5; D is undetermined. The CDR3 covers 12 residues. Germline V lookup: CDR1 SGHAT, CDR2 FQNNGV. Trimming removed 6 bases from V and 4 bases from J, with 9 bases in between. CDR3 loop: CASSGIRETQYF. Written as DNA, the CDR3 is TGTGCCAGCAGTGGGATTCGAGAGACCCAGTACTTC.

The V and J genes are TRBV6-4 and TRBJ1-2; 9 nucleotides line up with TRBD1. CDR1 is MRHNA, CDR2 SNTAGT, per germline. The CDR3 is made up of 19 amino acids. Trimming at V came to 6 bases and at J to 4 bases, leaving 21 bases not matched to a gene. In DNA, the CDR3 is TGTGCCAGCAGACCGTGGAGTGGGACAGGGTCCCTAACTCCCTATGGCTACACCTTC. Protein: CASRPWSGTGSLTPYGYTF.

The chain combines TRBV19 with TRBJ2-1, with D maybe TRBD1 (5 bases). V gave up 4 bases and J gave up 11 bases, with 12 bases separating them. Germline CDR1 reads LNHDA; CDR2 reads SQIVND (reference sequence). The CDR3 runs to 12 residues. This CDR3 is CASSTTDRKQFF. CDR3 nucleotide sequence: TGTGCCAGTAGTACGACAGACCGAAAGCAGTTCTTC.

The chain joins TRBV7-9 to TRBJ2-2; no clear D gene. CDR3 size: 12 residues. V lost 5 bases and J lost 9, with 10 bases in between. Germline CDR1 and CDR2: SEHNR and FQNEAQ (reference sequence). CDR3 coding DNA: TGTGCCAGCAGCCGGCCTGGCAGGGAGCTGTTTTTT. This gives the protein CASSRPGRELFF.

The DNA for the CDR3 is TGCGCCAGCAGTGAGCCAGTAGCGGGAGATAGGGAGCTGTTTTTT. Its protein is CASSEPVAGDRELFF. The V call is TRBV10-2, the J call TRBJ2-2; 9 bases align to TRBD2. CDR1 and CDR2 from the germline V gene are WSHSY and SAAADI. There are 15 residues in the CDR3. V trimming: 2 bases; J trimming: 9 bases; junction bases outside the gene matches: 7.

This sequence joins TRBV28 and TRBJ1-1; D not resolved. Looked up from germline, CDR1 is MDHEN and CDR2 is SYDVKM. CDR3 length: 14 residues. Trimming took off 2 bases at V and 4 bases at J, with 11 bases between the two ends. CDR3 in DNA: TGTGCCAGCAGTTTAGGCCTAGTGGGCACTGAAGCTTTCTTT. Protein sequence: CASSLGLVGTEAFF.

This chain joins TRBV27 and TRBJ2-1, with 8 bases aligning to TRBD2. The CDR3 has 15 residues. The germline gives CDR1 MNHEY, CDR2 SMNVEV (reference sequence). V shed 6 bases, J shed 1 base, and the junction held 5 bases outside the gene matches. The CDR3 is CASSSTSGSYNEQFF. The CDR3 DNA reads TGTGCCAGCAGCTCCACTAGCGGATCCTACAATGAGCAGTTCTTC.